This is a list of T cell receptor beta chains from one sample in a study of CDR3 diversity in severe acne. TCRdb fed the PCR reads into MiXCR, producing one record per CDR3 protein. The table includes some 84,000 distinct CDR3 sequences, roughly 52% detected once. Input material: blood. These receptors were collected from a male donor in good health, serving as a control. Both conserved end residues are part of each CDR3. D genes are given only for firm matches. The size field is filled for only some rows; it gives once, few, many or a size class.

v_gene: TRBV5-1; abundance: medium-sized; d_gene: TRBD1; len: 14; j_gene: TRBJ1-1; CDR3nt: TGCGCCAGCAGCTTGGGGGGACAGGAGCTTGAAGCTTTCTTT; CDR3aa: CASSLGGQELEAFF
v_gene: TRBV10-3; abundance: -; d_gene: -; len: 16; j_gene: TRBJ1-4; CDR3nt: TGTGCCATCAGTGCTCAAAACCCCTACACCAATGAAAAACTGTTTTTT; CDR3aa: CAISAQNPYTNEKLFF
v_gene: TRBV14; abundance: -; d_gene: -; len: 14; j_gene: TRBJ2-7; CDR3nt: TGTGCCAGCAGCCAAGGTAGTTGGATTTACGAGCAGTACTTC; CDR3aa: CASSQGSWIYEQYF
v_gene: TRBV20-1; abundance: -; d_gene: -; len: 13; j_gene: TRBJ2-7; CDR3nt: TGCAGTGCTAGAAATGGGGAAACCGGGGAGCTGTACTTC; CDR3aa: CSARNGETGELYF
v_gene: TRBV7-9; abundance: -; d_gene: -; len: 16; j_gene: TRBJ1-1; CDR3nt: TGTGCCAGCAGCTTAGGTGGGGGAAGGATTGGGACTGAAGCTCTCTTT; CDR3aa: CASSLGGGRIGTEALF
v_gene: TRBV6-4; abundance: -; d_gene: TRBD2; len: 19; j_gene: TRBJ2-1; CDR3nt: TGTGCCAGCAGTGACTCGACTAGCGGGGCCTTCAGCTCCTACAATGAGCAGTTCTTC; CDR3aa: CASSDSTSGAFSSYNEQFF
v_gene: TRBV19; abundance: -; d_gene: TRBD1; len: 15; j_gene: TRBJ1-5; CDR3nt: TGTGCCAGTCGCGCACAAAACAGGGGAGATCAGCCCCAGCATTTT; CDR3aa: CASRAQNRGDQPQHF
v_gene: TRBV6-5; abundance: -; d_gene: TRBD1; len: 14; j_gene: TRBJ1-1; CDR3nt: TGTGCCAGCAGTAAGGGGACAGGGTATTTCTCAGCTTTCTTT; CDR3aa: CASSKGTGYFSAFF
v_gene: TRBV19; abundance: -; d_gene: -; len: 14; j_gene: TRBJ2-5; CDR3nt: TGTGCCAGTAGTCTGGAGGAGAATCAAGAGACCCAGTACTTC; CDR3aa: CASSLEENQETQYF
v_gene: TRBV13; abundance: -; d_gene: TRBD1; len: 13; j_gene: TRBJ1-1; CDR3nt: TGTGCCAGCAGCTCAGACAGGGGGGATGAAGCTTTCTTT; CDR3aa: CASSSDRGDEAFF
v_gene: TRBV11-1; abundance: many; d_gene: -; len: 15; j_gene: TRBJ1-1; CDR3nt: TGTGCCAGCAGCTTAGCTCGGGGGTCGTACACTGAAGCTTTCTTT; CDR3aa: CASSLARGSYTEAFF
v_gene: TRBV4-2; abundance: many; d_gene: TRBD1; len: 15; j_gene: TRBJ2-2; CDR3nt: TGTGCCAGCAGCCAAGGGACAGGGGACACCGGGGAGCTGTTTTTT; CDR3aa: CASSQGTGDTGELFF
v_gene: TRBV24-1; abundance: once; d_gene: -; len: 12; j_gene: TRBJ2-2; CDR3nt: TGTGCTACCAGGCCCAAGTCCGGGGAGCTGTTTTTT; CDR3aa: CATRPKSGELFF
v_gene: TRBV12-3/TRBV12-4; abundance: medium-sized; d_gene: TRBD2; len: 14; j_gene: TRBJ2-1; CDR3nt: TGTGCCAGCAGACCGATCGGGACTACCAATGAGCAGTTCTTC; CDR3aa: CASRPIGTTNEQFF
v_gene: TRBV6-1; abundance: -; d_gene: TRBD1; len: 15; j_gene: TRBJ1-1; CDR3nt: TGTGCCAGCAGCCCGGAGGCAGGGGGGAACACTGAAGCTTTCTTT; CDR3aa: CASSPEAGGNTEAFF
v_gene: TRBV7-4; abundance: -; d_gene: TRBD1; len: 16; j_gene: TRBJ2-3; CDR3nt: TGTGCCAGCAGTCCAAAACAGGGGGCGGGTCTTGATACGCAGTATTTT; CDR3aa: CASSPKQGAGLDTQYF
v_gene: TRBV4-1; abundance: -; d_gene: -; len: 17; j_gene: TRBJ2-6; CDR3nt: TGCGCCAGCAGCCAAGAAGGAATAAGCTCTGGGGCCAACGTCCTGACTTTC; CDR3aa: CASSQEGISSGANVLTF
v_gene: TRBV6-5; abundance: -; d_gene: TRBD2; len: 14; j_gene: TRBJ2-7; CDR3nt: TGTGCCACCCAGATGGTAGCGGGAGAGTCCGAGCAGTACTTC; CDR3aa: CATQMVAGESEQYF
v_gene: TRBV7-6; abundance: -; d_gene: TRBD1; len: 15; j_gene: TRBJ1-4; CDR3nt: TGTGCCAGCAGCCCACTGACAGGGGATTTTGAAAAACTGTTTTTT; CDR3aa: CASSPLTGDFEKLFF
v_gene: TRBV5-1; abundance: many; d_gene: -; len: 16; j_gene: TRBJ1-6; CDR3nt: TGCGCCAGCAGCTTCGGGGTAGGCTCCTATAATTCACCCCTCCACTTT; CDR3aa: CASSFGVGSYNSPLHF
v_gene: TRBV5-1; abundance: -; d_gene: TRBD1; len: 14; j_gene: TRBJ1-1; CDR3nt: TGCGCCAGCAGCTCCCAGACAGGGACCACTGAAGCTTTCTTT; CDR3aa: CASSSQTGTTEAFF
v_gene: TRBV11-1; abundance: -; d_gene: -; len: 12; j_gene: TRBJ2-7; CDR3nt: TGTGCCAGCAGCTTAGAGGCCTACGAGCAGTACTTC; CDR3aa: CASSLEAYEQYF
v_gene: TRBV29-1; abundance: few; d_gene: -; len: 15; j_gene: TRBJ2-2; CDR3nt: TGCAGCGTCAGGTCAGGGTTTTTGGGCACCGGGGAGCTGTTTTTT; CDR3aa: CSVRSGFLGTGELFF
v_gene: TRBV7-2; abundance: once; d_gene: -; len: 15; j_gene: TRBJ1-5; CDR3nt: TGTGCCAGCAGCTTATGGGGATCGGGGGGCCAGCCCCAGCATTTT; CDR3aa: CASSLWGSGGQPQHF
v_gene: TRBV7-3; abundance: -; d_gene: TRBD1; len: 14; j_gene: TRBJ2-1; CDR3nt: TGTGCCAGCAGCTCCGGGACAGGGGAGAATGAGCAGTTCTTC; CDR3aa: CASSSGTGENEQFF
v_gene: TRBV12-3/TRBV12-4; abundance: many; d_gene: TRBD1; len: 14; j_gene: TRBJ2-7; CDR3nt: TGTGCCAGCACCGTCGGACAGGTTTCCTACGAGCAGTACTTC; CDR3aa: CASTVGQVSYEQYF
v_gene: TRBV25-1; abundance: -; d_gene: TRBD1; len: 13; j_gene: TRBJ2-5; CDR3nt: TGTGCCAGCAGCATAACAGGGGTCGGGACCCAGTACTTC; CDR3aa: CASSITGVGTQYF
v_gene: TRBV6-5; abundance: -; d_gene: TRBD1; len: 16; j_gene: TRBJ2-3; CDR3nt: TGTGCCAGCAGTTACTGGGGACAGGGGGGCGCAGATACGCAGTATTTT; CDR3aa: CASSYWGQGGADTQYF
v_gene: TRBV7-3; abundance: few; d_gene: TRBD1; len: 15; j_gene: TRBJ1-6; CDR3nt: TGTGCCAGCAGCTTAAGGGGACAGGGGGATTCACCCCTCCACTTT; CDR3aa: CASSLRGQGDSPLHF
v_gene: TRBV5-8; abundance: many; d_gene: -; len: 14; j_gene: TRBJ1-1; CDR3nt: TGTGCCAGCAGCTTTTACGTGGGGGCAGGGGAAGCTTTCTTT; CDR3aa: CASSFYVGAGEAFF
v_gene: TRBV5-1; abundance: few; d_gene: TRBD2; len: 18; j_gene: TRBJ2-4; CDR3nt: TGCGCCAGCAGCGCTGGATTATTCGGGGGGGCGGCCAAAAACATTCAGTACTTC; CDR3aa: CASSAGLFGGAAKNIQYF
v_gene: TRBV6-5; abundance: many; d_gene: TRBD2; len: 14; j_gene: TRBJ2-7; CDR3nt: TGTGCCACAAGACTAGCGTCAAAAACGGGCGAGCAGTACTTC; CDR3aa: CATRLASKTGEQYF
v_gene: TRBV20-1; abundance: once; d_gene: -; len: 17; j_gene: TRBJ1-2; CDR3nt: TGCAGTGCTAGAGTGGAACTCGGGACTAGCGGGGGCTATGGCTACACCTTC; CDR3aa: CSARVELGTSGGYGYTF
v_gene: TRBV6-5; abundance: -; d_gene: TRBD1; len: 14; j_gene: TRBJ2-7; CDR3nt: TGTGCCAGCAGTCTCCGGACAGGGGGCTACGAGCAGTACTTC; CDR3aa: CASSLRTGGYEQYF
v_gene: TRBV24-1; abundance: -; d_gene: TRBD1; len: 13; j_gene: TRBJ1-1; CDR3nt: TGTGCCACCAGTGACTACAGGGGGACTGAAGCTTTCTTT; CDR3aa: CATSDYRGTEAFF
v_gene: TRBV7-2; abundance: medium-sized; d_gene: -; len: 13; j_gene: TRBJ2-7; CDR3nt: TGTGCCAGCAGCAGACGTAACTCCTACGAGCAGTACTTC; CDR3aa: CASSRRNSYEQYF
v_gene: TRBV5-6; abundance: many; d_gene: -; len: 14; j_gene: TRBJ1-1; CDR3nt: TGTGCCAGCAGCTTGTACCCCCTGGGGACTGAAGCTTTCTTT; CDR3aa: CASSLYPLGTEAFF
v_gene: TRBV20-1; abundance: -; d_gene: -; len: 13; j_gene: TRBJ1-5; CDR3nt: TGCAGTGCTATCCGGGGGGAGGATCAGCCCCAGCATTTT; CDR3aa: CSAIRGEDQPQHF
v_gene: TRBV4-1; abundance: many; d_gene: -; len: 13; j_gene: TRBJ2-7; CDR3nt: TGCGCCAGCAGCCAAGGACTGGCCTACGAGCAGTACTTC; CDR3aa: CASSQGLAYEQYF
v_gene: TRBV4-2; abundance: -; d_gene: -; len: 14; j_gene: TRBJ1-3; CDR3nt: TGTGCCAGCAGCCAGATCCTGACAGTCAACACCATATATTTT; CDR3aa: CASSQILTVNTIYF
v_gene: TRBV5-1; abundance: -; d_gene: -; len: 14; j_gene: TRBJ1-2; CDR3nt: TGCGCCAGCAGACTGGCGGGAAACAACTATGGCTACACCTTC; CDR3aa: CASRLAGNNYGYTF
v_gene: TRBV4-1; abundance: medium-sized; d_gene: -; len: 12; j_gene: TRBJ1-5; CDR3nt: TGCGCCAGCAGCCACGGGACTCAGCCCCAGCATTTT; CDR3aa: CASSHGTQPQHF
v_gene: TRBV2; abundance: few; d_gene: TRBD1; len: 14; j_gene: TRBJ1-5; CDR3nt: TGTGCCAGCAGTCCGACAGGGAGCAATCAGCCCCAGCATTTT; CDR3aa: CASSPTGSNQPQHF
v_gene: TRBV12-5; abundance: many; d_gene: -; len: 18; j_gene: TRBJ2-3; CDR3nt: TGTGCTAGTGGTTTGGGGATCTCGGGGGCAAGTTCCACAGATACGCAGTATTTT; CDR3aa: CASGLGISGASSTDTQYF
v_gene: TRBV7-9; abundance: -; d_gene: -; len: 12; j_gene: TRBJ2-7; CDR3nt: TGTGCCAGCAGTCCCCCCGTGGGCGAGCAGTACTTC; CDR3aa: CASSPPVGEQYF
v_gene: TRBV10-3; abundance: few; d_gene: -; len: 15; j_gene: TRBJ1-3; CDR3nt: TGTGCCATCAGTGGGACCGGGACATTAGGAAACACCATATATTTT; CDR3aa: CAISGTGTLGNTIYF
v_gene: TRBV5-1; abundance: -; d_gene: -; len: 13; j_gene: TRBJ2-2; CDR3nt: TGCGCCAGCAGCTCCCAGCACACCGGGGAGCTGTTTTTT; CDR3aa: CASSSQHTGELFF
v_gene: TRBV20-1; abundance: -; d_gene: -; len: 22; j_gene: TRBJ2-2; CDR3nt: -; CDR3aa: CSARRDRPGANVLTFGAGELFF
v_gene: TRBV25-1; abundance: few; d_gene: TRBD2; len: 16; j_gene: TRBJ2-7; CDR3nt: TGTGCCAGCTCCCCGGGACTAGCGGGAGGATACTACGAGCAGTACTTC; CDR3aa: CASSPGLAGGYYEQYF
v_gene: TRBV5-1; abundance: few; d_gene: -; len: 13; j_gene: TRBJ1-1; CDR3nt: TGCGCCAGCAGCCCCCCGGGAGGGGCTGAAGCTTTCTTT; CDR3aa: CASSPPGGAEAFF
v_gene: TRBV10-2; abundance: -; d_gene: -; len: 12; j_gene: TRBJ1-1; CDR3nt: TGCGCCAGCTCCCTTACGGACACTGAAGCTTTCTTT; CDR3aa: CASSLTDTEAFF
v_gene: TRBV5-1; abundance: -; d_gene: -; len: 13; j_gene: TRBJ1-1; CDR3nt: TGCGCCAGCAGCCGAGAGGGGAACGCTGAAGCTTTCTTT; CDR3aa: CASSREGNAEAFF